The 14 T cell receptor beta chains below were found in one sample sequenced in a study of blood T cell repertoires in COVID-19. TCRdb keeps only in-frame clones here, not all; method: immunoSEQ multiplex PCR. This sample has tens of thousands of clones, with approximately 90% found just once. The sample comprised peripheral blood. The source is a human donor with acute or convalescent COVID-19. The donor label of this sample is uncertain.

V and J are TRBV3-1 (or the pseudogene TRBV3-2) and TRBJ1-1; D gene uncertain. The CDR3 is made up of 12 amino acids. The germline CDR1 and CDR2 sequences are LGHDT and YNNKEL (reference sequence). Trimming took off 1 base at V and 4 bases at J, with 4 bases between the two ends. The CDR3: CASSQVGTEAFF. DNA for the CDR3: TGTGCCAGCAGCCAAGTCGGCACTGAAGCTTTCTTT.

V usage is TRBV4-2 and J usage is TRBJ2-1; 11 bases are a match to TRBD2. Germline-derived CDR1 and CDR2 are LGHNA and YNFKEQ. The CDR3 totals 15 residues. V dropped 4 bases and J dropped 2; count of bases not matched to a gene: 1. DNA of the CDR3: TGTGCCAGCAGCCCGACTAGCGGGGCCTACAATGAGCAGTTCTTC. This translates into CASSPTSGAYNEQFF.

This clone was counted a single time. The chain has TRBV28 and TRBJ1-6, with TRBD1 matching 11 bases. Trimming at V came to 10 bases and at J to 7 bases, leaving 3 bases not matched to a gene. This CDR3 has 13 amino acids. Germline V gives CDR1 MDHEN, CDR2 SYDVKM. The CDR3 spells CAIWDRGNSPLHF. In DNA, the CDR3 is TGTGCCATCTGGGACAGGGGGAATTCACCCCTCCACTTT.

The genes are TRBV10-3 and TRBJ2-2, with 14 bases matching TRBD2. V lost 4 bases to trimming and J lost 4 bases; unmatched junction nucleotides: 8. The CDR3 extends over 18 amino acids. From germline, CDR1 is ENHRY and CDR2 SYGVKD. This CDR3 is CAISGTSGGPAGTGELFF. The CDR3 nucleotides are TGTGCCATCAGTGGGACTAGCGGGGGGCCGGCGGGCACCGGGGAGCTGTTTTTT.

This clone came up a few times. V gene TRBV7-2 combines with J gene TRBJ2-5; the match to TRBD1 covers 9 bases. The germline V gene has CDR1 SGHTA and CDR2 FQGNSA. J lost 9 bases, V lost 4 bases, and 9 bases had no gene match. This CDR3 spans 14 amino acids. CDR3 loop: CASSSTTGGASQYF. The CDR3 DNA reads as TGTGCCAGCAGCTCGACGACAGGGGGGGCATCCCAGTACTTC.

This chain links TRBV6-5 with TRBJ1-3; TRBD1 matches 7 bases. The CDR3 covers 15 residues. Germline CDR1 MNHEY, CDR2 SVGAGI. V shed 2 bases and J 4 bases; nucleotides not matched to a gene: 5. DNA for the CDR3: TGTGCCAGCAGTTACGGCAGGGGGGAAGGAAACACCATATATTTT. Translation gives CASSYGRGEGNTIYF.

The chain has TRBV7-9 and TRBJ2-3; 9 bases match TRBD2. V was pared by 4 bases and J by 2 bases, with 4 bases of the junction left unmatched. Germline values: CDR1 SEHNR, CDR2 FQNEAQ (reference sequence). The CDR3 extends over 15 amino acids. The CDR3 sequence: CASSSGLAATDTQYF. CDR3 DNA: TGTGCCAGCAGCTCGGGACTAGCTGCCACAGATACGCAGTATTTT.

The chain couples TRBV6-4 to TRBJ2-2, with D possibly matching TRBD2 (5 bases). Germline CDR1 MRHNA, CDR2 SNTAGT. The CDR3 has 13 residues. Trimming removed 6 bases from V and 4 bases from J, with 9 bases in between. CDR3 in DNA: TGTGCCAGCAGCGGGGAACTCACCGGGGAGCTGTTTTTT. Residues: CASSGELTGELFF.

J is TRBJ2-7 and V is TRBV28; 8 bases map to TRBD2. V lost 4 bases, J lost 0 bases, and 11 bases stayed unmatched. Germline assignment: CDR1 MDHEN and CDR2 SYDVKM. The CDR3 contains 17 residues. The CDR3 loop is CASSSQSGRASSYEQYV. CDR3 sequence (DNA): TGTGCCAGCAGTTCACAATCCGGGAGGGCCAGCTCCTACGAGCAGTACGTC.

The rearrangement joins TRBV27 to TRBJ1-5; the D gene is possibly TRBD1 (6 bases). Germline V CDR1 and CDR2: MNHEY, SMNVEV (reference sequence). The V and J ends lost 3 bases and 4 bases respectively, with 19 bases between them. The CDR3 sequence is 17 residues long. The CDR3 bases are TGTGCCAGCAGTTTGCCCCCCCCCGGACAGAGAAATCAGCCCCAGCATTTT. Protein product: CASSLPPPGQRNQPQHF.

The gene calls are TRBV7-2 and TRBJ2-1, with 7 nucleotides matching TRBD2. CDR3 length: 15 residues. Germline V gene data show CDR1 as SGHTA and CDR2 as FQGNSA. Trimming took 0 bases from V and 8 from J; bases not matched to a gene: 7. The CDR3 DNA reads TGTGCCAGCAGCTTAGCGGGGAGGGCCCTCGATGAGCAGTTCTTC. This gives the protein CASSLAGRALDEQFF.

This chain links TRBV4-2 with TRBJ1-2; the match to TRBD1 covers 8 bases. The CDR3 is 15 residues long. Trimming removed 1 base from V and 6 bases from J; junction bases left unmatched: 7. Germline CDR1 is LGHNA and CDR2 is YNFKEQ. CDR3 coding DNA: TGTGCCAGCAGCCAAGTGGAGCGGACAGGGAATGGCTACACCTTC. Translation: CASSQVERTGNGYTF.

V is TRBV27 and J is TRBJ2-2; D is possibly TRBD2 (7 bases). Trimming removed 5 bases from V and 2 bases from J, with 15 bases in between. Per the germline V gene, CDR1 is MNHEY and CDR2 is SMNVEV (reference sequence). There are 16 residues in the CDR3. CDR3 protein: CASSLRGGVNTGELFF. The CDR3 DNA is TGTGCCAGCAGTCTCCGAGGGGGGGTTAACACCGGGGAGCTGTTTTTT.

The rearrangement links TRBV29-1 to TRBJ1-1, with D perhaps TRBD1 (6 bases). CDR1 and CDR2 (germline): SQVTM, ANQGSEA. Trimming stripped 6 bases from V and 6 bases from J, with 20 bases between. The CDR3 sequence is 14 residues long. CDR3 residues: CSVRRGGAGSEAFF. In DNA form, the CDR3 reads TGCAGCGTCCGAAGGGGGGGCGCGGGGTCTGAAGCTTTCTTT.